Below, 10 T cell receptor beta chains from the same sample are listed, as sequenced in a study of CD8 T cells in ankylosing spondylitis. Study-level points and caveats: There was a TCR beta motif, made of fewer than 10 highly homologous variants, that appeared characteristic of ankylosing spondylitis blood.

TCRdb re-derived calls from the 5' RACE reads in MiXCR, one entry per CDR3 protein. Of about 840,000 distinct CDR3 sequences in the sample, about 10% were seen once. Their antigens remain unidentified. Sequencing input: blood, either unsorted or a sorted T cell fraction (not recorded which). Every receptor here comes from a male donor with ankylosing spondylitis.

This clonotype was recorded at least ten times. CDR3 sequence: CASSLNFYSGNTIYF. The DNA of the CDR3 is TGTGCCAGCAGCTTAAATTTCTACTCTGGAAACACCATATATTTT. The rearrangement links TRBV7-2 to TRBJ1-3; no clear D gene. The V and J ends lost 2 bases and 0 bases respectively, with 8 bases between them. Per germline, CDR1 SGHTA and CDR2 FQGNSA. This CDR3 has 15 amino acids.

The chain carries TRBV20-1 and TRBJ1-2, with D perhaps TRBD1 (5 bases). This CDR3 has 13 amino acids. Germline V CDR1 and CDR2: DFQATT, SNEGSKA (reference sequence). V gave up 4 bases and J gave up 0 bases, with 9 bases separating them. CDR3 protein: CSANRQTNYGYTF. The CDR3 nucleotides are TGCAGTGCTAACCGACAGACTAACTATGGCTACACCTTC.

This clonotype was detected many times. The CDR3 reads CASSRWGGQKNYGYTF. As DNA, the CDR3 is TGTGCCAGCAGTCGGTGGGGAGGACAGAAGAACTATGGCTACACCTTC. This chain uses TRBV12-3 or TRBV12-4 with TRBJ1-2, with a weak D call TRBD1 (6 bases). The germline V and J ends were trimmed by 5 bases and 2 bases, with 18 bases remaining between them. The CDR3 has 16 residues.

J is TRBJ2-5 and V is TRBV10-3, with D unresolved. Deletions cut 0 bases from V and 0 bases from J, with 5 bases between. CDR1 and CDR2 from the germline V gene are ENHRY and SYGVKD. The CDR3 spans 14 residues. For the CDR3, the DNA is TGTGCCATCAGTGAGTCTCCCTACCAAGAGACCCAGTACTTC. This encodes CAISESPYQETQYF.

V and J are TRBV4-2 and TRBJ2-7; the D gene is possibly TRBD2 (7 bases). The germline V and J ends were trimmed by 4 bases and 1 base, with 17 bases remaining between them. The CDR3 is made up of 16 amino acids. Germline assignment: CDR1 LGHNA and CDR2 YNFKEQ. The CDR3 nucleotides are TGTGCCAGCAGCCGAGGGGGGGGGATTGGGTCCTACGAGCAGTACTTC. Translation: CASSRGGGIGSYEQYF.

This clonotype has a handful of counts. The chain joins TRBV25-1 to TRBJ1-2; TRBD1 matches at 7 bases. Germline-derived CDR1 and CDR2 are MGHDK and SYGVNS. The V gene end was trimmed by 4 bases and the J gene end by 2 bases; junction bases not matched to a gene: 7. This CDR3 comprises 15 residues. The CDR3 region is CASSVPGQSNYGYTF. As DNA, the CDR3 is TGTGCCAGCAGTGTTCCGGGACAGTCAAACTATGGCTACACCTTC.

This clonotype was counted many times. The chain employs TRBV5-1 and TRBJ1-1, with no clear D. Germline V gives CDR1 SGHRS, CDR2 YFSETQ. With 4 bases removed from V and 1 base from J, the gap between germline ends came to 11 bases. CDR3 length: 14 amino acids. CDR3 protein: CASSKNGENTEAFF. Written as DNA, the CDR3 is TGCGCCAGCAGCAAGAACGGGGAGAACACTGAAGCTTTCTTT. The whole variable domain, filled in from reference TRBV5-1 and TRBJ1-1, reads KAGVTQTPRYLIKTRGQQVTLSCSPISGHRSVSWYQQTPGQGLQFLFEYFSETQRNKGNFPGRFSGRQFSNSRSEMNVSTLELGDSALYLCASSKNGENTEAFFGQGTRLTVV.

The chain has TRBV27 and TRBJ2-1; 12 bases fit TRBD1. The CDR3 totals 14 residues. V lost 7 bases to trimming and J lost 5 bases; unmatched junction nucleotides: 3. Germline CDR1 MNHEY, CDR2 SMNVEV (reference sequence). CDR3 nucleotide sequence: TGTGCCAGCAATTGGGACAGGGGGCACAATGAGCAGTTCTTC. As protein: CASNWDRGHNEQFF.

V and J are TRBV20-1 and TRBJ2-7; 8 nucleotides agree with TRBD1. Germline CDR1 DFQATT, CDR2 SNEGSKA (reference sequence). The CDR3 spans 15 residues. Trimming removed 0 bases from V and 0 bases from J; junction bases left unmatched: 4. The CDR3 reads CSARDPGQASYEQYF. CDR3 DNA sequence: TGCAGTGCTAGAGACCCGGGACAGGCCTCCTACGAGCAGTACTTC.

This clonotype was observed a few times. The CDR3 region is CASSLIRSTGNFNYGYTF. CDR3 bases: TGTGCCAGCAGCCTCATTAGGTCTACAGGAAACTTTAACTATGGCTACACCTTC. V is TRBV4-2 and J is TRBJ1-2; maybe TRBD1 (5 bases). The CDR3 has 18 residues. Germline lookup yields CDR1 LGHNA and CDR2 YNFKEQ. Trimming shortened V by 4 bases and J by 1 base, and 22 bases separated the two germline ends.